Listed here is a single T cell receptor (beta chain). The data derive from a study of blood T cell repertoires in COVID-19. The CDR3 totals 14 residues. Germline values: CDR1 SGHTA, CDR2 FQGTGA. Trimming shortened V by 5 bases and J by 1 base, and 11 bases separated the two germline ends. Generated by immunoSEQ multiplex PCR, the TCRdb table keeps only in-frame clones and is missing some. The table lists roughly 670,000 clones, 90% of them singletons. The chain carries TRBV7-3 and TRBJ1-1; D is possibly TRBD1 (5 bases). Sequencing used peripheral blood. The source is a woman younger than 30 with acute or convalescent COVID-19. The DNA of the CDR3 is TGTGCCAGCAGCCATTCAGGGTCGAACACTGAAGCTTTCTTT. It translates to CASSHSGSNTEAFF.